This entry lists 21 T cell receptor beta chains sequenced from one sample in a study of CD8 T cells in Susac syndrome. The authors reverse transcribed about 0.5 to 1 ug RNA with random hexamers. One entry per CDR3 protein, called by TCRdb with MiXCR from the immunoSEQ multiplex PCR reads. The data hold about 170,000 distinct CDR3 sequences, with 95% to 97% observed a single time. Specimen: CD4+ T cells from PBMCs. Receptors originate from a human donor with Susac syndrome.

Here the CDR3 DNA reads TGTGCCAGCAGCCTTTACACGGAAGAGACCCAGTACTTC. Protein sequence: CASSLYTEETQYF. The chain is built from TRBV28 and TRBJ2-5; no reliable D call. V was shortened by 6 bases and J by 3 bases, with 11 bases between the two germline ends. CDR3 length equals 13 residues. The germline V gene has CDR1 MDHEN and CDR2 SYDVKM.

This chain links TRBV29-1 with TRBJ1-5; D might be TRBD1 (5 bases). The CDR3 is made up of 13 amino acids. Trimming took off 4 bases at V and 5 bases at J, with 12 bases between the two ends. Germline CDR1 and CDR2: SQVTM and ANQGSEA. CDR3 amino acids: CSVAQGGDQPQHF. CDR3 nucleotide sequence: TGCAGCGTTGCCCAGGGAGGCGATCAGCCCCAGCATTTT.

V is TRBV20-1 and J is TRBJ2-5; D is tentatively TRBD1 or TRBD2 (5 bases each). CDR1 and CDR2 from the germline V gene are DFQATT and SNEGSKA (reference sequence). The CDR3 length is 15 residues. V was pared by 6 bases and J by 5 bases, with 22 bases between. The CDR3 DNA is TGCAGTGCCCCAATGGGGACCTTACAAGGGGAGACCCAGTACTTC. It translates to CSAPMGTLQGETQYF.

The chain recombines TRBV7-9 with TRBJ2-3; D unclear. CDR1 is SEHNR, CDR2 FQNEAQ, per germline (reference sequence). Trimming cost V 2 bases and J 1 base, with 7 bases left between them. The CDR3 is 14 residues long. For the CDR3, the DNA is TGTGCCAGCAGCTTAACCCAGGGCACAGATACGCAGTATTTT. Its translation: CASSLTQGTDTQYF. Filled out from reference TRBV7-9 and TRBJ2-3, the complete variable domain reads DTGVSQNPRHKITKRGQNVTFRCDPISEHNRLYWYRQTLGQGPEFLTYFQNEAQLEKSRLLSDRFSAERPKGSFSTLEIQRTEQGDSAMYLCASSLTQGTDTQYFGPGTRLTVL.

This clonotype was detected only a few times. This chain uses TRBV30 with TRBJ2-7; 7 bases are shared with TRBD2. V was clipped by 1 base and J by 3 bases; unmatched bases: 0. Germline V CDR1 and CDR2: GTSNPN, SVGIG (reference sequence). This CDR3 region has 12 residues. The DNA for the CDR3 is TGTGCCTGGAGTGCGGGGGGCTACGAGCAGTACTTC. Protein: CAWSAGGYEQYF.

The V call is TRBV14, the J call TRBJ1-2, with D perhaps matching TRBD1 (5 bases). Trimming removed 4 bases from V and 4 bases from J, with 13 bases in between. This CDR3 region has 14 residues. The germline gives CDR1 SGHDN, CDR2 FVKESK. The CDR3 DNA reads TGTGCCAGCAGCCCCAGCGGACATCCCTATGGCTACACCTTC. Protein: CASSPSGHPYGYTF.

The gene calls are TRBV20-1 and TRBJ1-2; D is ambiguous. The germline CDR1 and CDR2 sequences are DFQATT and SNEGSKA (reference sequence). This CDR3 has 14 residues. Between the trimmed V and J ends, which lost 0 bases and 4 bases, there was a span of 12 bases. The CDR3: CSAREEGYRYGYTF. CDR3 nucleotide sequence: TGCAGTGCTAGAGAAGAGGGTTATCGCTATGGCTACACCTTC.

The chain combines TRBV12-3 or TRBV12-4 with TRBJ2-7; 9 bases are a match to TRBD1. The CDR3 consists of 20 residues. Trimming removed 6 bases from V and 0 bases from J; junction bases left unmatched: 21. This chain's CDR3 is CASSHSYRGPDGRSSYEQYF. For the CDR3, the DNA is TGTGCCAGCAGCCACTCCTACAGGGGGCCCGATGGGAGAAGCTCCTACGAGCAGTACTTC.

The chain recombines TRBV29-1 with TRBJ2-3; weak D call: TRBD2 (6 bases). Germline V CDR1 and CDR2: SQVTM, ANQGSEA. The germline V and J ends were trimmed by 4 bases and 6 bases, with 14 bases remaining between them. This CDR3 has 13 amino acids. CDR3: CSVGGVVGDTQYF. Written as DNA, the CDR3 is TGCAGCGTTGGGGGGGTGGTTGGCGATACGCAGTATTTT.

The chain couples TRBV30 to TRBJ1-1; no clear D. CDR1 is GTSNPN and CDR2 is SVGIG in the germline V gene (reference sequence). Trimming shortened V by 4 bases and J by 0 bases, and 12 bases separated the two germline ends. There are 14 residues in the CDR3. This CDR3 reads CAWNPAGLNTEAFF. In DNA, the CDR3 is TGTGCCTGGAATCCCGCAGGTTTGAACACTGAAGCTTTCTTT.

The chain uses TRBV20-1 and TRBJ1-1; D gene ambiguous. Germline assignment: CDR1 DFQATT and CDR2 SNEGSKA (reference sequence). The CDR3 covers 15 residues. The ends were cut back, 1 base at V and 0 bases at J, with 12 bases in the middle. The CDR3 is CSARVGLRMNTEAFF. CDR3 coding DNA: TGCAGTGCTAGAGTCGGACTGAGAATGAACACTGAAGCTTTCTTT.

The chain links TRBV20-1 to TRBJ1-2, with D possibly TRBD1 on 5 matching bases. The germline V and J ends were trimmed by 6 bases and 6 bases, with 17 bases remaining between them. The V gene's germline CDR1 is DFQATT and CDR2 SNEGSKA (reference sequence). The CDR3 is made up of 13 amino acids. CDR3 amino acids: CSATRNVGDGYTF. The CDR3 DNA reads TGCAGTGCCACGAGAAACGTAGGGGATGGCTACACCTTC.

CDR3 sequence (DNA): TGTGCCAGCAGCCAAATGACCGACGGTAACTATGGCTACACCTTC. Residues: CASSQMTDGNYGYTF. The rearrangement joins TRBV4-2 to TRBJ1-2; no clear D. This CDR3 comprises 15 residues. Germline V lookup: CDR1 LGHNA, CDR2 YNFKEQ. The V end was cut by 2 bases, the J end by 1 base, with 11 bases between.

V gene TRBV2 combines with J gene TRBJ2-4; D possibly corresponds to TRBD1 (6 bases). The V gene's germline CDR1 is SNHLY and CDR2 FYNNEI. The V end lost 3 bases, the J end lost 8 bases, and 11 bases lay between the germline ends. The CDR3 consists of 13 residues. CDR3 nucleotide sequence: TGTGCCAGCAGTGATGAACAGGGTTACATTCAGTACTTC. Amino acid sequence: CASSDEQGYIQYF.

V usage is TRBV18 and J usage is TRBJ2-4; D may match TRBD1 or TRBD2 (5 bases each). CDR3 size: 15 residues. Per the germline V gene, CDR1 is KGHSH and CDR2 is LQKENI. The ends were cut back, 2 bases at V and 5 bases at J, with 13 bases in the middle. The CDR3 reads CASSPNPGSQNIQYF. CDR3 coding DNA: TGTGCCAGCTCACCAAATCCAGGGAGCCAAAACATTCAGTACTTC. The full variable domain, rest sourced from reference TRBV18 and TRBJ2-4, is NAGVMQNPRHLVRRRGQEARLRCSPMKGHSHVYWYRQLPEEGLKFMVYLQKENIIDESGMPKERFSAEFPKEGPSILRIQQVVRGDSAAYFCASSPNPGSQNIQYFGAGTRLSVL.

In its sample, this clonotype was seen once. The CDR3 DNA reads TGTGCCAGCAGCTTAGCGAGGGTGTACTCTGGGGCCAACGTCCTGACTTTC. It specifies CASSLARVYSGANVLTF. The genes are TRBV7-8 and TRBJ2-6; D might be TRBD2 (5 bases). CDR3 length: 17 amino acids. Trimming shortened V by 0 bases and J by 0 bases, and 9 bases separated the two germline ends. Germline CDR1 and CDR2: SGHVS and FQNEAQ.

In its sample, this clonotype was seen once. The V gene is TRBV7-9, the J gene TRBJ1-2; D remains unclear. Trimming took 1 base from V and 4 from J, leaving 13 bases between them. CDR1 SEHNR and CDR2 FQNEAQ come from the germline V gene (reference sequence). The CDR3 totals 15 residues. The CDR3 sequence is CASSLDGRTPYGYTF. Here the CDR3 DNA reads TGTGCCAGCAGCTTAGACGGGCGGACCCCCTATGGCTACACCTTC.

The chain carries TRBV2 and TRBJ1-2, with D unresolved. V lost 7 bases and J 5 bases, leaving 14 bases between the germline ends. This CDR3 has 13 residues. In germline, CDR1 is SNHLY, CDR2 FYNNEI. CDR3: CASTARPPYGYTF. The CDR3 region has the DNA TGTGCCAGCACCGCGCGGCCACCTTATGGCTACACCTTC.

The V gene is TRBV9, the J gene TRBJ2-5; D is perhaps TRBD1 or TRBD2 (5 bases each). CDR3 size: 15 residues. V was trimmed by 5 bases and J by 5 bases, leaving 19 bases between them. Looked up from germline, CDR1 is SGDLS and CDR2 is YYNGEE. The CDR3: CASSPRGWGGETQYF. CDR3 bases: TGTGCCAGCAGTCCCCGGGGCTGGGGTGGGGAGACCCAGTACTTC.

V is TRBV4-1 and J is TRBJ2-1, with D perhaps matching TRBD2 (6 bases). The ends were cut back, 1 base at V and 9 bases at J, with 13 bases in the middle. Germline CDR1 reads MGHRA; CDR2 reads YSYEKL. The CDR3 loop spans 14 amino acids. The CDR3 is CASSQVGRGGEQFF. The CDR3 nucleotides are TGCGCCAGCAGCCAAGTAGGCCGGGGAGGTGAGCAGTTCTTC.

The count of this clonotype is one. The chain uses TRBV28 and TRBJ2-4, with a possible D match to TRBD2 (5 bases). Germline values: CDR1 MDHEN, CDR2 SYDVKM. The CDR3 has 13 residues. Trimming shortened V by 8 bases and J by 8 bases, and 16 bases separated the two germline ends. DNA of the CDR3: TGTGCCAGCTATTCGGCAGCGGTTCACATTCAGTACTTC. It specifies CASYSAAVHIQYF.